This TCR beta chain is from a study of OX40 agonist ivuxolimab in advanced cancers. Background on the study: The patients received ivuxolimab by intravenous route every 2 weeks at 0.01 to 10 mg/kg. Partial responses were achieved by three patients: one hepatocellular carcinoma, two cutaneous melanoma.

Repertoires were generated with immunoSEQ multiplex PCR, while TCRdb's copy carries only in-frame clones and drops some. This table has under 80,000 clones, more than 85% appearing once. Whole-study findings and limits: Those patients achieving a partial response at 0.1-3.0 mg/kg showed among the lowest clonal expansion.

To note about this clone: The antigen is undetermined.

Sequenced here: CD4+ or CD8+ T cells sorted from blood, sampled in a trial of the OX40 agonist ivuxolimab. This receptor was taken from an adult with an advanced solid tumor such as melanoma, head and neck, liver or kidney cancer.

The CDR3 region has the DNA TGTGCCAGCAGCCCGAATAGGGCGGGCACCGGGGAGCTGTTTTTT. Residues: CASSPNRAGTGELFF. V and J are TRBV7-2 and TRBJ2-2; TRBD2 is a possible D gene (5 bases). The CDR3 is 15 amino acids. Trimming removed 5 bases from V and 4 bases from J, with 14 bases in between. Germline CDR1 is SGHTA and CDR2 is FQGNSA.